The 5 T cell receptor beta chains presented below share a single source sample, sequenced in a study of regulatory T cells in long-lasting Graves disease. This sample's time point: newly diagnosed GD, antithyroid drugs for less than 3 months. From RNA extracted from PBMCs, the TCR library was made. CDR3 regions were amplified by Arm-PCR using iRepertoire HTBI primers to build TCR beta libraries. In TCRdb, the multiplex PCR reads were re-called with MiXCR into one record per CDR3 protein. This sample yields 400,000 to 450,000 distinct CDR3 sequences, of which about 15% are seen a single time; approximately 15% belongs to the top ten. This sample also belongs to another study, concerning T cells in Graves' hyperthyroidism and ophthalmopathy.

Source: peripheral blood mononuclear cells (PBMCs), taken at new diagnosis, from a patient treated with antithyroid drugs. The receptors were sampled from a woman aged 25 to 45 with Graves disease.

This clonotype showed up just a few times. The chain uses TRBV14 and TRBJ2-1, with D uncertain. This CDR3 is built from 16 residues. Trimming removed 2 bases at V and 4 bases at J, with 15 bases between. The germline V gene encodes CDR1 SGHDN and CDR2 FVKESK. The CDR3 reads CASSQHFPPLYNEQFF. The CDR3 DNA follows: TGTGCCAGCAGCCAACACTTTCCCCCTCTGTACAATGAGCAGTTCTTC.

This clonotype was counted many times. The genes are TRBV5-1 and TRBJ2-1; 12 nucleotides match TRBD2. From germline, CDR1 is SGHRS and CDR2 YFSETQ. CDR3 length equals 17 residues. The V segment lost 4 bases and the J segment 5 bases; nucleotides outside the gene matches: 10. The CDR3 DNA sequence: TGCGCCAGCAGCCTCCGCGGGGGACTAGCGGGCAACAATGAGCAGTTCTTC. It codes for CASSLRGGLAGNNEQFF.

The gene calls are TRBV19 and TRBJ2-1; TRBD1 might be the D (5 bases). The CDR3 runs to 14 residues. Trimming stripped 4 bases from V and 2 bases from J, with 9 bases between. The germline gives CDR1 LNHDA, CDR2 SQIVND (reference sequence). CDR3 nucleotides: TGTGCCAGTAGTAAGGGCAGGGCCTACAATGAGCAGTTCTTC. Residues: CASSKGRAYNEQFF.

This clonotype showed up many times. This chain uses TRBV11-2 with TRBJ2-5; TRBD2 aligns across 7 bases. Unmatched junction bases numbered 9, after V lost 0 bases and J lost 2 bases. There are 17 residues in the CDR3. Germline lookup yields CDR1 SGHAT and CDR2 FQNNGV. This CDR3 reads CASSLDSRDGGQETQYF. The CDR3 nucleotides read TGTGCCAGCAGCTTAGATTCCCGGGACGGGGGGCAAGAGACCCAGTACTTC.

The chain combines TRBV12-3 or TRBV12-4 with TRBJ2-1; 7 bases fit TRBD1. The CDR3 contains 14 residues. The V and J ends lost 6 bases and 5 bases, in that order; junction bases with no gene match: 7. The CDR3 is CASRVTGINNEQFF. The CDR3 DNA follows: TGTGCCAGCAGGGTGACAGGGATTAACAATGAGCAGTTCTTC.